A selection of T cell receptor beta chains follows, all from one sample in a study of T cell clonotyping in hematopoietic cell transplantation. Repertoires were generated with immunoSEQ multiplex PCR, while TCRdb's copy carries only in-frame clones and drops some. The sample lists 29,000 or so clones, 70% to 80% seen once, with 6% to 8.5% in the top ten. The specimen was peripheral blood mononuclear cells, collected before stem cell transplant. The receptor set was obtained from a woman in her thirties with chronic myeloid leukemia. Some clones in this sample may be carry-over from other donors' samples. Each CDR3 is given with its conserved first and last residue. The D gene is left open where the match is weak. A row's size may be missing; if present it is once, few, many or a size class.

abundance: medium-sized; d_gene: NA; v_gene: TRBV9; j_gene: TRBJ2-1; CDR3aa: CASSSSIHRNEQFF; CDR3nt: TGTGCCAGCAGCTCGTCGATCCACCGCAATGAGCAGTTCTTC
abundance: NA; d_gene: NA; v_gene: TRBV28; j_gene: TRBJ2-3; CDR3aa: CASSLSDTQYF; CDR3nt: TGTGCCAGCAGTTTGTCAGATACGCAGTATTTT
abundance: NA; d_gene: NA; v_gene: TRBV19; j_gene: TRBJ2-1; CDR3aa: CASSIMDLGINEQFF; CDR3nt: TGTGCCAGTAGTATAATGGACCTGGGGATCAATGAGCAGTTCTTC
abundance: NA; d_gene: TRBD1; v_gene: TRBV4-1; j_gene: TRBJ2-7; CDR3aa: CASSQQQGTYEQYF; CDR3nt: TGCGCCAGCAGCCAACAACAGGGGACCTACGAGCAGTACTTC
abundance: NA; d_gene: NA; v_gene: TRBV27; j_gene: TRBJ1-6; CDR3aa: CASSSGLRLSYNSPLHF; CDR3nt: TGTGCCAGCAGTTCAGGGTTGAGATTGTCCTATAATTCACCCCTCCACTTT
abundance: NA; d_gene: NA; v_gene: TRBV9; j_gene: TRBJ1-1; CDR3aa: CASSQLDAEAFF; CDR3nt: TGTGCCAGCAGCCAACTAGACGCTGAAGCTTTCTTT
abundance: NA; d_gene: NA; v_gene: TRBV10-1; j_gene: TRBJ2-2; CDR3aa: CASSEWGELTGELFF; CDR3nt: TGCGCCAGCAGTGAGTGGGGAGAACTCACCGGGGAGCTGTTTTTT
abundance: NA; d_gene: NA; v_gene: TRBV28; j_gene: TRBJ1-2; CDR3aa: CASSLFPGDNYGYTF; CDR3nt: TGTGCCAGCAGTTTATTTCCGGGGGATAACTATGGCTACACCTTC
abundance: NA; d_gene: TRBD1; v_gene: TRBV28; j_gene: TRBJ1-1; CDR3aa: CASSPNARDRAFF; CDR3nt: TGTGCCAGCAGTCCTAACGCCCGGGACAGGGCTTTCTTT
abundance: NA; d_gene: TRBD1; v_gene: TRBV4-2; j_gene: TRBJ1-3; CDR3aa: CASSQTRQGGNTIYF; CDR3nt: TGTGCCAGCAGCCAGACCCGACAGGGGGGAAACACCATATATTTT
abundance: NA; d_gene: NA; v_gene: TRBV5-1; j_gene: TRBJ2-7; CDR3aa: CASSYVFGAGEQYF; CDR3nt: TGCGCCAGCAGCTATGTGTTCGGGGCGGGCGAGCAGTACTTC
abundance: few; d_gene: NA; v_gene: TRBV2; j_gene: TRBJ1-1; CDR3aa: CASSDYGRGTEAFF; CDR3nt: TGTGCCAGCAGTGATTACGGCAGGGGCACTGAAGCTTTCTTT
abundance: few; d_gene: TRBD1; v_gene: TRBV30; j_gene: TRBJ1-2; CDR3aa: CAWSRVGQGYGYTF; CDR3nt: TGTGCCTGGAGTAGGGTAGGACAGGGTTATGGCTACACCTTC
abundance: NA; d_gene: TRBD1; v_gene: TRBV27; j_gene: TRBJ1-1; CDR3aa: CASSLGRGRAFF; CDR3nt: TGTGCCAGCAGTTTGGGCAGGGGGCGCGCTTTCTTT
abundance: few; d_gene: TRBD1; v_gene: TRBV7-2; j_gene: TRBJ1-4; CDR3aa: CASSADRGGEKLFF; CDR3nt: TGTGCCAGCAGCGCAGACAGGGGAGGGGAAAAACTGTTTTTT
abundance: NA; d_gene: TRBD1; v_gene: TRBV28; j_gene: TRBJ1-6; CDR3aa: CASNDRGRSYNSPLHF; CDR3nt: TGTGCCAGCAACGACAGGGGAAGGTCCTATAATTCACCCCTCCACTTT
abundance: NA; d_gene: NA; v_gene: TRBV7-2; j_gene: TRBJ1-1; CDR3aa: CASSLPAEAFF; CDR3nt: TGTGCCAGCAGCTTGCCAGCTGAAGCTTTCTTT
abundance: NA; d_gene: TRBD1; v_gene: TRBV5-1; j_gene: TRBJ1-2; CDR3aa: CASSPTGRGYTF; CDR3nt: TGCGCCAGCAGCCCGACAGGGAGAGGCTACACCTTC
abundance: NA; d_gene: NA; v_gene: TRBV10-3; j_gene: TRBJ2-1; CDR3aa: CAIGRGTNNEQFF; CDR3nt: TGTGCCATCGGCAGGGGCACCAACAATGAGCAGTTCTTC
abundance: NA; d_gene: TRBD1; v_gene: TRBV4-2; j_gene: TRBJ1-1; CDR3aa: CASSQAGRGEAFF; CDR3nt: TGTGCCAGCAGCCAAGCGGGCAGGGGGGAAGCTTTCTTT
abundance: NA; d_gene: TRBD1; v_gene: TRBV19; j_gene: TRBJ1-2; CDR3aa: CASSRRDREKLYGYTF; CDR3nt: TGTGCCAGTAGCCGTAGGGACAGGGAAAAGCTTTATGGCTACACCTTC